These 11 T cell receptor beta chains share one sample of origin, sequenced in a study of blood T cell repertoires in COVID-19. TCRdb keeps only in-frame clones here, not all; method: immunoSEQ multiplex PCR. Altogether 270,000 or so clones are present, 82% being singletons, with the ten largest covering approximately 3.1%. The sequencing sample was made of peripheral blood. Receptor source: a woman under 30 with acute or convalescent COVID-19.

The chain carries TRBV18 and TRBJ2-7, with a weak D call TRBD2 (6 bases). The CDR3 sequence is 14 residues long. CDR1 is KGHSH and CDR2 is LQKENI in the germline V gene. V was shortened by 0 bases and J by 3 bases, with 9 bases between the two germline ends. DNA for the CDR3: TGTGCCAGCTCACCACCGTTGCGGGACTACGAGCAGTACTTC. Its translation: CASSPPLRDYEQYF.

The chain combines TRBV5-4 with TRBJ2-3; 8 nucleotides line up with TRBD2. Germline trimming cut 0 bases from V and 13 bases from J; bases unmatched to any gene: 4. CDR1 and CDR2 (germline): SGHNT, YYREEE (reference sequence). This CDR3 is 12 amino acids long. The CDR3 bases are TGTGCCAGCAGCTTGGGGGGACTAGTTGAGTATTTT. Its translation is CASSLGGLVEYF.

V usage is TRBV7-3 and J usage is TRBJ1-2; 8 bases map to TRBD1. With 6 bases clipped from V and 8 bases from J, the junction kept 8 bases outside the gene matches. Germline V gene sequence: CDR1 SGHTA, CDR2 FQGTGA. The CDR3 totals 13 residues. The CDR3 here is CASSPDRGWGYTF. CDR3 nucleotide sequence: TGTGCCAGCAGTCCCGACAGGGGTTGGGGCTACACCTTC.

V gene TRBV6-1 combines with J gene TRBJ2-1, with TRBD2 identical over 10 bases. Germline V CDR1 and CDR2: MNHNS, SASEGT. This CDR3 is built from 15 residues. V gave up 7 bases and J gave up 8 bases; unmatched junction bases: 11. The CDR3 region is CASTPPSGSFDEQFF. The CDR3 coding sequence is TGTGCCAGCACACCCCCTAGCGGGAGTTTTGATGAGCAGTTCTTC.

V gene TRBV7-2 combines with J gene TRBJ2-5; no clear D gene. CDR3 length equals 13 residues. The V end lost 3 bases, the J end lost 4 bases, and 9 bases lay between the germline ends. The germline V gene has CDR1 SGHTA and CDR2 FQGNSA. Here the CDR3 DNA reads TGTGCCAGCAGCTTCGGAGTGGGAGAGACCCAGTACTTC. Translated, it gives CASSFGVGETQYF.

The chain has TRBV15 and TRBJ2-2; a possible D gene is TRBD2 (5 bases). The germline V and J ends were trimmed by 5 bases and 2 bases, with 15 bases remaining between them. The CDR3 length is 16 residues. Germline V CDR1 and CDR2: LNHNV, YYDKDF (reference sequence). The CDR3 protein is CATSGLETRNTGELFF. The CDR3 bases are TGTGCCACCAGCGGACTTGAGACGCGAAACACCGGGGAGCTGTTTTTT.

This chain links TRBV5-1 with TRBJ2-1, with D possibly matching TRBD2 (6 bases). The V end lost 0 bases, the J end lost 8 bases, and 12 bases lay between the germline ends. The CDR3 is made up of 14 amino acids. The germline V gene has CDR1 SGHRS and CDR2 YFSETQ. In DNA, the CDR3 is TGCGCCAGCAGCTTGGGGGACTGGGGCGATGAGCAGTTCTTC. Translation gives CASSLGDWGDEQFF.

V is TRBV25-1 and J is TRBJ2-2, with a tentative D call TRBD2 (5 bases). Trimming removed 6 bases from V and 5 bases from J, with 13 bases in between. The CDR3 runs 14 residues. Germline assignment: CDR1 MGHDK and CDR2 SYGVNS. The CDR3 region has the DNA TGTGCCAGCAGAAGTGAGAGGGAAACCGGGGAGCTGTTTTTT. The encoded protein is CASRSERETGELFF.

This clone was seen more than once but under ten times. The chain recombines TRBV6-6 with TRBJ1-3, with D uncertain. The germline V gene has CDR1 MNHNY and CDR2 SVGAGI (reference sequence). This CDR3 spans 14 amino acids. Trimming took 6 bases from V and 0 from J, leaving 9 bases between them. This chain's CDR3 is CASRPQNSGNTIYF. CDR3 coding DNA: TGTGCCAGCAGGCCCCAGAACTCTGGAAACACCATATATTTT.

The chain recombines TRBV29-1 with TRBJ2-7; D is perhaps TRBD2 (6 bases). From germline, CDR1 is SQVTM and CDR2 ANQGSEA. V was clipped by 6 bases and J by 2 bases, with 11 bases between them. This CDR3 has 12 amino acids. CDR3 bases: TGCAGCGTCTCGGGGGTCACCTACGAGCAGTACTTC. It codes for CSVSGVTYEQYF.

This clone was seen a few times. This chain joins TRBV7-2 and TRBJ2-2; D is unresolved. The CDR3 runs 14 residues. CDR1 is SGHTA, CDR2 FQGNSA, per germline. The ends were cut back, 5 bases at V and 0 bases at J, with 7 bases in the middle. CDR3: CASSPHSNTGELFF. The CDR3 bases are TGTGCCAGCAGCCCGCACTCGAACACCGGGGAGCTGTTTTTT.